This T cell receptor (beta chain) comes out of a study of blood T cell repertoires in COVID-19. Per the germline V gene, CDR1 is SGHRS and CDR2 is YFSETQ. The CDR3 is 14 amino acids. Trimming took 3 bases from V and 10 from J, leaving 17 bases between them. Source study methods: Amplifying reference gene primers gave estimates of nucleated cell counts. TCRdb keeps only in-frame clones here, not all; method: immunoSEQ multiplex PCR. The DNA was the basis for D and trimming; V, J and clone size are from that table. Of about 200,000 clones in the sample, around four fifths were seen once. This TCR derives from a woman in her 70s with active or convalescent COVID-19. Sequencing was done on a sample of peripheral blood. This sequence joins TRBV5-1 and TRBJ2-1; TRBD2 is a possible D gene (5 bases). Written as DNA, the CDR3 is TGCGCCAGCAGCTCCGGGTTGGGCGGGCTGGAGCAGTTCTTC. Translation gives CASSSGLGGLEQFF. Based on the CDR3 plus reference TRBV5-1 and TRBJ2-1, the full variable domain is KAGVTQTPRYLIKTRGQQVTLSCSPISGHRSVSWYQQTPGQGLQFLFEYFSETQRNKGNFPGRFSGRQFSNSRSEMNVSTLELGDSALYLCASSSGLGGLEQFFGPGTRLTVL.